The rows below give T cell receptor beta chains drawn from one sample of a study of neurological immune-mediated disorders. TCRdb itself ran the 5' RACE reads through MiXCR, one entry per CDR3 protein. The table has under 80,000 distinct CDR3 sequences, approximately 5.2% seen once. Sequenced material: PBMCs. The receptors originated from a woman in her thirties with multiple sclerosis. Both conserved end residues are part of each CDR3. D genes are given only for firm matches. Expanded clones get a size class; other rows say once, few or many, or leave the size out.

d_gene: TRBD2
abundance: many
v_gene: TRBV7-2
j_gene: TRBJ2-4
CDR3aa: CASSPAGGGLLAKNIQYF
CDR3nt: TGTGCCAGCAGCCCAGCGGGCGGGGGGCTACTAGCCAAAAACATTCAGTACTTC

d_gene: .
abundance: few
v_gene: TRBV2
j_gene: TRBJ1-6
CDR3aa: CASERNSPLHF
CDR3nt: TGTGCCAGCGAAAGGAATTCACCCCTCCACTTT

d_gene: .
abundance: many
v_gene: TRBV7-2
j_gene: TRBJ1-1
CDR3aa: CASSLASGANTEAFF
CDR3nt: TGTGCCAGCAGCTTAGCTTCAGGGGCGAACACTGAAGCTTTCTTT

d_gene: .
abundance: many
v_gene: TRBV5-1
j_gene: TRBJ2-1
CDR3aa: CASSLGGASYNEQFF
CDR3nt: TGCGCCAGCAGCTTGGGGGGGGCCTCCTACAATGAGCAGTTCTTC

d_gene: .
abundance: .
v_gene: TRBV5-5
j_gene: TRBJ2-2
CDR3aa: CASSPTGRIDTGELFF
CDR3nt: TGTGCCAGCAGCCCGACAGGGAGGATAGACACCGGGGAGCTGTTTTTT

d_gene: .
abundance: .
v_gene: TRBV10-3
j_gene: TRBJ1-6
CDR3aa: CATTRGEDNSPLNF
CDR3nt: TGTGCCACCACTCGGGGGGAGGATAATTCACCCCTCAACTTT

d_gene: TRBD1
abundance: many
v_gene: TRBV20-1
j_gene: TRBJ1-2
CDR3aa: CSATTGGDYGYTF
CDR3nt: TGCAGTGCTACCACAGGGGGTGACTATGGCTACACCTTC

d_gene: .
abundance: many
v_gene: TRBV6-1
j_gene: TRBJ2-2
CDR3aa: CASMHQSFELFF
CDR3nt: TGTGCCAGCATGCATCAAAGTTTTGAGCTGTTTTTT

d_gene: .
abundance: many
v_gene: TRBV20-1
j_gene: TRBJ2-1
CDR3aa: CSARDPFLTDNEQFF
CDR3nt: TGCAGTGCTAGAGATCCATTCCTCACTGACAATGAGCAGTTCTTC

d_gene: .
abundance: few
v_gene: TRBV20-1
j_gene: TRBJ1-6
CDR3aa: CSARDTTVWNNSPLNF
CDR3nt: TGCAGTGCTAGAGATACGACAGTATGGAATAATTCACCCCTCAACTTT

d_gene: .
abundance: few
v_gene: TRBV27
j_gene: TRBJ2-1
CDR3aa: CASSFQGIPYNEQFF
CDR3nt: TGTGCCAGCAGTTTTCAGGGGATCCCCTACAATGAGCAGTTCTTC

d_gene: TRBD1
abundance: once
v_gene: TRBV7-9
j_gene: TRBJ1-1
CDR3aa: CASTTGAHTEAFF
CDR3nt: TGTGCCAGCACCACAGGGGCGCACACTGAAGCTTTCTTT

d_gene: .
abundance: few
v_gene: TRBV18
j_gene: TRBJ1-6
CDR3aa: CASSPSSPTGNYSPLHF
CDR3nt: TGTGCCAGCTCACCATCAAGTCCCACAGGGAACTATTCACCCCTCCACTTT

d_gene: TRBD2
abundance: many
v_gene: TRBV12-3/TRBV12-4
j_gene: TRBJ2-3
CDR3aa: CASSLGTSLSPDTQYF
CDR3nt: TGTGCCAGCAGTTTAGGGACTAGCCTGTCCCCAGATACGCAGTATTTT

d_gene: .
abundance: many
v_gene: TRBV7-2
j_gene: TRBJ2-1
CDR3aa: CASNLGADNEQFF
CDR3nt: TGTGCCAGCAACTTGGGGGCCGACAATGAGCAGTTCTTC

d_gene: TRBD2
abundance: many
v_gene: TRBV30
j_gene: TRBJ2-3
CDR3aa: CAWKFGLAADTQYF
CDR3nt: TGTGCCTGGAAGTTCGGACTAGCGGCAGATACGCAGTATTTT

d_gene: .
abundance: many
v_gene: TRBV12-3/TRBV12-4
j_gene: TRBJ1-2
CDR3aa: CASSAPQYGYTF
CDR3nt: TGTGCCAGCAGCGCCCCGCAGTATGGCTACACCTTC

d_gene: TRBD2
abundance: many
v_gene: TRBV7-2
j_gene: TRBJ2-4
CDR3aa: CASSLGVLASGGISAKNIQYF
CDR3nt: TGTGCCAGCAGCTTAGGGGTCCTGGCTAGCGGGGGCATCTCAGCCAAAAACATTCAGTACTTC

d_gene: TRBD1
abundance: many
v_gene: TRBV7-8
j_gene: TRBJ2-2
CDR3aa: CASTITGGNTGELFF
CDR3nt: TGTGCCAGCACTATTACAGGGGGCAACACCGGGGAGCTGTTTTTT

d_gene: .
abundance: many
v_gene: TRBV7-2
j_gene: TRBJ2-5
CDR3aa: CAGAVGPAYQETQYF
CDR3nt: TGTGCCGGAGCCGTGGGCCCAGCGTACCAAGAGACCCAGTACTTC

d_gene: .
abundance: many
v_gene: TRBV5-5
j_gene: TRBJ2-5
CDR3aa: CASSLMSGHSVETQYF
CDR3nt: TGTGCCAGCAGCTTGATGAGCGGACACTCGGTAGAGACCCAGTACTTC

d_gene: .
abundance: many
v_gene: TRBV7-2
j_gene: TRBJ2-1
CDR3aa: CASSLALGSSEQFF
CDR3nt: TGTGCCAGCAGCTTAGCACTGGGAAGTAGTGAGCAGTTCTTC

d_gene: .
abundance: many
v_gene: TRBV7-8
j_gene: TRBJ1-2
CDR3aa: CASSLSRGLSYGYTF
CDR3nt: TGTGCCAGCAGCTTAAGTCGGGGGTTATCCTATGGCTACACCTTC

d_gene: TRBD2
abundance: many
v_gene: TRBV27
j_gene: TRBJ2-3
CDR3aa: CASSPAGGRGTDTQYF
CDR3nt: TGTGCCAGCAGCCCTGCGGGGGGCAGAGGCACAGATACGCAGTATTTT

d_gene: .
abundance: many
v_gene: TRBV15
j_gene: TRBJ1-2
CDR3aa: CATSRTRLEGYTF
CDR3nt: TGTGCCACCAGCAGAACGCGCTTGGAGGGCTACACCTTC

d_gene: .
abundance: .
v_gene: TRBV15
j_gene: TRBJ1-4
CDR3aa: CATSRDREIKREKLFF
CDR3nt: TGTGCCACCAGCAGAGATCGGGAGATAAAGCGGGAAAAACTGTTTTTT

d_gene: TRBD2
abundance: many
v_gene: TRBV5-5
j_gene: TRBJ2-7
CDR3aa: CASSWKIGTTSYEQYF
CDR3nt: TGTGCCAGCAGCTGGAAGATCGGGACTACCTCCTACGAGCAGTACTTC

d_gene: .
abundance: many
v_gene: TRBV20-1
j_gene: TRBJ2-1
CDR3aa: CSARDDRVPYNEQFF
CDR3nt: TGCAGTGCTAGAGATGACAGAGTCCCCTACAATGAGCAGTTCTTC

d_gene: TRBD2
abundance: many
v_gene: TRBV3-1
j_gene: TRBJ2-2
CDR3aa: CASSPLGEGTGELFF
CDR3nt: TGTGCCAGCAGCCCCCTAGGGGAGGGGACCGGGGAGCTGTTTTTT

d_gene: .
abundance: many
v_gene: TRBV28
j_gene: TRBJ1-1
CDR3aa: CASRPGQGTEAFF
CDR3nt: TGTGCCAGCAGACCAGGGCAGGGGACTGAAGCTTTCTTT

d_gene: .
abundance: many
v_gene: TRBV20-1
j_gene: TRBJ1-1
CDR3aa: CSANLREGTEAFF
CDR3nt: TGCAGTGCCAACCTCAGGGAGGGCACTGAAGCTTTCTTT

d_gene: TRBD2
abundance: .
v_gene: TRBV5-1
j_gene: TRBJ2-2
CDR3aa: CASGGEANTGELFF
CDR3nt: TGCGCCAGCGGGGGGGAGGCGAACACCGGGGAGCTGTTTTTT

d_gene: .
abundance: .
v_gene: TRBV20-1
j_gene: TRBJ1-1
CDR3aa: CSPYQVAVEAFF
CDR3nt: TGCAGTCCCTACCAAGTCGCAGTTGAAGCTTTCTTT

d_gene: .
abundance: many
v_gene: TRBV7-2
j_gene: TRBJ1-2
CDR3aa: CASSLDGRGGARGYTF
CDR3nt: TGTGCCAGCAGCTTAGACGGGAGGGGGGGCGCAAGGGGCTACACCTTC

d_gene: .
abundance: .
v_gene: TRBV29-1
j_gene: TRBJ1-1
CDR3aa: CSAGQTDTEAFF
CDR3nt: TGCAGCGCCGGACAGACGGATACTGAAGCTTTCTTT

d_gene: .
abundance: few
v_gene: TRBV7-2
j_gene: TRBJ1-6
CDR3aa: CASSSGYDNSPLNF
CDR3nt: TGTGCCAGCAGTTCAGGGTACGATAATTCACCCCTCAACTTT

d_gene: .
abundance: many
v_gene: TRBV4-1
j_gene: TRBJ1-6
CDR3aa: CASSQVGGNNSPLHF
CDR3nt: TGCGCCAGCAGCCAAGTGGGGGGGAATAATTCACCCCTCCACTTT

d_gene: TRBD2
abundance: many
v_gene: TRBV7-9
j_gene: TRBJ2-2
CDR3aa: CASSLRLAGTGELFF
CDR3nt: TGTGCCAGCAGCTTAAGACTAGCAGGCACCGGGGAGCTGTTTTTT

d_gene: .
abundance: few
v_gene: TRBV6-5
j_gene: TRBJ2-5
CDR3aa: CASSSRGDLLETQYF
CDR3nt: TGTGCCAGCAGCAGCAGGGGAGACCTTCTGGAGACCCAGTACTTC

d_gene: TRBD1
abundance: many
v_gene: TRBV20-1
j_gene: TRBJ2-1
CDR3aa: CSAGTGPYNEQFF
CDR3nt: TGCAGTGCTGGGACAGGGCCCTACAATGAGCAGTTCTTC

d_gene: TRBD1
abundance: .
v_gene: TRBV28
j_gene: TRBJ1-3
CDR3aa: CASSSTGAGNTIYF
CDR3nt: TGTGCCAGCAGTTCGACAGGGGCCGGAAACACCATATATTTT

d_gene: .
abundance: many
v_gene: TRBV29-1
j_gene: TRBJ2-2
CDR3aa: CSVGQNTGELFF
CDR3nt: TGCAGCGTTGGACAAAACACCGGGGAGCTGTTTTTT